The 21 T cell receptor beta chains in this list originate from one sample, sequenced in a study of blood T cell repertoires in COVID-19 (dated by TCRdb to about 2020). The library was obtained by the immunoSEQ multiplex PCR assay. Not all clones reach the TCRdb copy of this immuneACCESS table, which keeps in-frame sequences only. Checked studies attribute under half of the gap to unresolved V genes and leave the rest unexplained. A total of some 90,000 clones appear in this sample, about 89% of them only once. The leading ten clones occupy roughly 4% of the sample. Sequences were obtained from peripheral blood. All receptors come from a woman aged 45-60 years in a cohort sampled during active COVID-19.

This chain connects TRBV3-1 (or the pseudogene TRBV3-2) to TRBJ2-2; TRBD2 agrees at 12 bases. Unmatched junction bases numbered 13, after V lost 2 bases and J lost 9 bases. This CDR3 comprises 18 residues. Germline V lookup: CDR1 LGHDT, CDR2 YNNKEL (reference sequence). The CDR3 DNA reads TGTGCCAGCAGCCAAAAGATTGGGCTAGCGGGGGGGCCATGGGAGCTGTTTTTT. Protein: CASSQKIGLAGGPWELFF.

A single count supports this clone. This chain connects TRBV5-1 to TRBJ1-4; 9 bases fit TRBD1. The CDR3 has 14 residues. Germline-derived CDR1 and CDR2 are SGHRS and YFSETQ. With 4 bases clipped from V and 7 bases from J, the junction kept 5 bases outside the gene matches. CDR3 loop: CASSRDRVGEKLFF. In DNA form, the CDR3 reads TGCGCCAGCAGCAGGGACAGGGTTGGTGAAAAACTGTTTTTT.

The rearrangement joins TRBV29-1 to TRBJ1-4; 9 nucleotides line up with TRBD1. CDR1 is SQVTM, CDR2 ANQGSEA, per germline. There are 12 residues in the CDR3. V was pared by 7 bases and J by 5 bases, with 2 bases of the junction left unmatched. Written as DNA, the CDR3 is TGCAGCGGAGGACAGGGGAATGAAAAACTGTTTTTT. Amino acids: CSGGQGNEKLFF.

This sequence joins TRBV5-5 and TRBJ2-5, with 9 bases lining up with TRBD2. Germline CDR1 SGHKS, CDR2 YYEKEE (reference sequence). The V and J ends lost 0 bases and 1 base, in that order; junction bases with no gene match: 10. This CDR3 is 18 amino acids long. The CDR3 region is CASSLGLAGRLIQETQYF. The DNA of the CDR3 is TGTGCCAGCAGCTTGGGTCTAGCGGGAAGACTTATCCAAGAGACCCAGTACTTC.

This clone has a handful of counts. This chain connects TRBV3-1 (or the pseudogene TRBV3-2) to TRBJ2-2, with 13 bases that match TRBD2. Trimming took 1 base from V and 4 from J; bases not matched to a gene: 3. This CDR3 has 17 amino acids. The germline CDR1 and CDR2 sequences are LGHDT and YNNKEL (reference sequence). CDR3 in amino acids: CASSQGRLAGGTGELFF. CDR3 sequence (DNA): TGTGCCAGCAGCCAAGGCCGACTAGCGGGAGGCACCGGGGAGCTGTTTTTT.

In DNA, the CDR3 is TGTGCCAGCAGACGTAATACAGGGTTCTACGAGCAGTACTTC. Protein product: CASRRNTGFYEQYF. This chain joins TRBV28 and TRBJ2-7; tentatively, D is TRBD1 (6 bases). This CDR3 contains 14 residues. Trimming cost V 6 bases and J 3 bases, with 15 bases left between them. Germline CDR1 MDHEN, CDR2 SYDVKM.

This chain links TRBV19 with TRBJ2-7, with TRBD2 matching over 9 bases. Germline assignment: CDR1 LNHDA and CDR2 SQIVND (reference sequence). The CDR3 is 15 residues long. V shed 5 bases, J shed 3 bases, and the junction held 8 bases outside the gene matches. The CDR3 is CASSPRGGSLYEQYF. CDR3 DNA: TGTGCCAGTAGTCCGCGGGGGGGGAGCCTCTACGAGCAGTACTTC. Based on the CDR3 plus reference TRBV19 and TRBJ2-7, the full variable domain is DGGITQSPKYLFRKEGQNVTLSCEQNLNHDAMYWYRQDPGQGLRLIYYSQIVNDFQKGDIAEGYSVSREKKESFPLTVTSAQKNPTAFYLCASSPRGGSLYEQYFGPGTRLTVT.

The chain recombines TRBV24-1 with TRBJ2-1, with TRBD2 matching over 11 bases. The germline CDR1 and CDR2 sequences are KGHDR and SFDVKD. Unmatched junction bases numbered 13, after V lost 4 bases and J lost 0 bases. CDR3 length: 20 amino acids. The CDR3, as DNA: TGTGCCACCAGTGACCCGTCCGGGACTAGCGGCTTAAGCTCCTACAATGAGCAGTTCTTC. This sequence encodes CATSDPSGTSGLSSYNEQFF.

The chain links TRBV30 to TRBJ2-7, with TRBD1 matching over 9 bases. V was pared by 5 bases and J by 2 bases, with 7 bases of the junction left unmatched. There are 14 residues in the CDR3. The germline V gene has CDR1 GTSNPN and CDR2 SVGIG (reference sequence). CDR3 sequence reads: CAWGSGTGTYEQYF. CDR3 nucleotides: TGTGCCTGGGGATCCGGGACAGGGACCTACGAGCAGTACTTC.

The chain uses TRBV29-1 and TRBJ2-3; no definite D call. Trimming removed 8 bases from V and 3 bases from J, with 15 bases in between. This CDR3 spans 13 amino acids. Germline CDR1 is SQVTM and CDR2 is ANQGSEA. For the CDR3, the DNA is TGCAGCTCGGGCAGAGGCGAGACAGATACGCAGTATTTT. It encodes CSSGRGETDTQYF.

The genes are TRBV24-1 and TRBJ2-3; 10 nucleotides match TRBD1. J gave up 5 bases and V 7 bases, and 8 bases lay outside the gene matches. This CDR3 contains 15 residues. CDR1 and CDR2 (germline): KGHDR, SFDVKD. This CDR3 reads CATRRSGQGGDTQYF. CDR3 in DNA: TGTGCCACCAGGCGGTCCGGACAGGGGGGAGATACGCAGTATTTT.

The CDR3 region has the DNA TGTGCCAGCAGCCTATTGGGGGGTGGTGGCACCGGGGAGCTGTTTTTT. It codes for CASSLLGGGGTGELFF. The chain links TRBV11-1 to TRBJ2-2; tentatively, D is TRBD2 (6 bases). The CDR3 contains 16 residues. V shed 5 bases and J shed 4 bases, with 17 bases lying between them. Germline values: CDR1 SGHAT, CDR2 FQDESV (reference sequence).

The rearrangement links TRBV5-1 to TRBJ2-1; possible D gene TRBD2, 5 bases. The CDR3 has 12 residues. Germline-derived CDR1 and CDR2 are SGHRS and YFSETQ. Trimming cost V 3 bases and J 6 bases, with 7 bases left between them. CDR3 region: CASSWTFNEQFF. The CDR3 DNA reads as TGCGCCAGCAGCTGGACTTTCAATGAGCAGTTCTTC.

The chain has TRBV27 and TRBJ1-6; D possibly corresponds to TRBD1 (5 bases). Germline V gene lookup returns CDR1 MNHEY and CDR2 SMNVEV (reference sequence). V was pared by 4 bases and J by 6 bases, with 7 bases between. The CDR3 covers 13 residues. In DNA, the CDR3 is TGTGCCAGCAGTTGGGACTCTAATTCACCCCTCCACTTT. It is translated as CASSWDSNSPLHF.

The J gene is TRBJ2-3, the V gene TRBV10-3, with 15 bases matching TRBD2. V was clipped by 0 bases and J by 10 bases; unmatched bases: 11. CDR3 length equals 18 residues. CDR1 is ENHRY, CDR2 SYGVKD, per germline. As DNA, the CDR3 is TGTGCCATCAGTGAGTCTTCCGGGACTAGCGGGAGGCACTCTGCGCAGTATTTT. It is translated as CAISESSGTSGRHSAQYF.

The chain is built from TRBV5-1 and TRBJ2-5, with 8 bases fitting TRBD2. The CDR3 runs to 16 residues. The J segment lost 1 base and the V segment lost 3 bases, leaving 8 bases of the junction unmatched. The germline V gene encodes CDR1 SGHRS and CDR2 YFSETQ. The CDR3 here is CASSYLGGGFQETQYF. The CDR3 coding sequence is TGCGCCAGCAGCTACCTGGGCGGGGGGTTCCAAGAGACCCAGTACTTC.

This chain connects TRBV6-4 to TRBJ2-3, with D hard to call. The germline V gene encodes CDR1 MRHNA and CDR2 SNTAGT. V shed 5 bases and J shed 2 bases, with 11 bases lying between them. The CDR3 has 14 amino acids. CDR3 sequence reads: CASSPDLTTDTQYF. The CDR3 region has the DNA TGTGCCAGCAGTCCCGACTTGACCACAGATACGCAGTATTTT.

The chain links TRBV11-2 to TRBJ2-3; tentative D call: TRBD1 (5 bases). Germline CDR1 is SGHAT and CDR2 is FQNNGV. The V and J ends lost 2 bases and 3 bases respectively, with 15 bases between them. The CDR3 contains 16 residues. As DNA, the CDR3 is TGTGCCAGCAGCTTAACCGGCAGGGTATCAACAGATACGCAGTATTTT. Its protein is CASSLTGRVSTDTQYF.

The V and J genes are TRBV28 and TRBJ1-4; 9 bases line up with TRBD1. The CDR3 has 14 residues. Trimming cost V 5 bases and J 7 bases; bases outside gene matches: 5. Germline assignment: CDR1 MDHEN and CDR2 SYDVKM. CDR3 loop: CASSPWDRAEKLFF. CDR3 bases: TGTGCCAGCAGTCCTTGGGACAGGGCTGAAAAACTGTTTTTT. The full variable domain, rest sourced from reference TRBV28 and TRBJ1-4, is DVKVTQSSRYLVKRTGEKVFLECVQDMDHENMFWYRQDPGLGLRLIYFSYDVKMKEKGDIPEGYSVSREKKERFSLILESASTNQTSMYLCASSPWDRAEKLFFGSGTQLSVL.

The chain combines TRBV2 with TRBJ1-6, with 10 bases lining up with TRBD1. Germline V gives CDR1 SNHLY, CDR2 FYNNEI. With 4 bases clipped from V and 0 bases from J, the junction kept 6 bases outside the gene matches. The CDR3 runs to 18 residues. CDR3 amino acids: CASSARQGAGSYNSPLHF. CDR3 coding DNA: TGTGCCAGCAGTGCGCGACAGGGGGCGGGCTCCTATAATTCACCCCTCCACTTT.

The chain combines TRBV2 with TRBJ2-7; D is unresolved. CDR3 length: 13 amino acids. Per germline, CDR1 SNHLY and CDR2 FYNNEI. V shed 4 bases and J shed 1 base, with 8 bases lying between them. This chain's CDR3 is CASSGLRSYEQYF. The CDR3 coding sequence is TGTGCCAGCAGTGGTCTGCGGTCCTACGAGCAGTACTTC. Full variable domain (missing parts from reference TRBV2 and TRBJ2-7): EPEVTQTPSHQVTQMGQEVILRCVPISNHLYFYWYRQILGQKVEFLVSFYNNEISEKSEIFDDQFSVERPDGSNFTLKIRSTKLEDSAMYFCASSGLRSYEQYFGPGTRLTVT.